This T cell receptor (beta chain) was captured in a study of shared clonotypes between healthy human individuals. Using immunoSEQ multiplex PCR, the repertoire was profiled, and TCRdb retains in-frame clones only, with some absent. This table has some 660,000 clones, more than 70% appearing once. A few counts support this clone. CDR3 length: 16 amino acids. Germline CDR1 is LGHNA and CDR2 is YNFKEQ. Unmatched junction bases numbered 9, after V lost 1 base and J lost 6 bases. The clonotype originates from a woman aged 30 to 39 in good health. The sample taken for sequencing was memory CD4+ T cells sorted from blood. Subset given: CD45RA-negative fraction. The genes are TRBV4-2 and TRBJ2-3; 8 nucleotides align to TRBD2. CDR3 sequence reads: CASSQALAGTGDTQYF. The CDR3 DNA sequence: TGTGCCAGCAGCCAAGCGTTAGCGGGAACGGGTGATACGCAGTATTTT.